One sample yielded the 27 T cell receptor beta chains listed below, sequenced in a study of vaccination and CD4 T cells after COVID-19 (dated 2022 in TCRdb). No antigen has been assigned to these receptors. Libraries were made using PCR. Sequencer: Illumina iSeq 100. DNA from cultured CD4+ T cells underwent TCR sequencing with the Oncomine TCR Beta short-read assay at the Johns Hopkins FTIC core. TCRdb passed the public sequencing reads through fastp at Q25 and MiXCR, retaining productive beta sequences. Every CDR3 protein is listed once, alongside the most common genes and DNA of its rows. Present in this sample are 19,000 or so distinct CDR3 sequences, approximately 54% of which were seen just once. The ten largest account for 11% of the sample. Read against the paper, the sample's treatment or condition label means: approximately 10-day PBMC culture with coronavirus spike peptide pools or control peptides (ViraFEST assay).

Sequencing input: CD4+ T cells from blood, cultured in vitro. Receptors originate from a human donor who had recovered from COVID-19.

V usage is TRBV6-1 and J usage is TRBJ2-7, with D perhaps TRBD2 (7 bases). Trimming shortened V by 6 bases and J by 3 bases, and 18 bases separated the two germline ends. This CDR3 region has 15 residues. Germline CDR1 and CDR2: MNHNS and SASEGT. The CDR3 DNA reads as TGTGCCAGCAGAGGGGGGGCAGGGAAAAACTACGAGCAGTACTTC. Amino acids: CASRGGAGKNYEQYF.

The CDR3 sequence: CASSREGAYGYTF. The CDR3 nucleotides are TGCGCCAGCAGCCGGGAGGGGGCCTATGGCTACACCTTC. This chain connects TRBV5-1 to TRBJ1-2; 7 nucleotides agree with TRBD1. CDR1 SGHRS and CDR2 YFSETQ come from the germline V gene. V lost 4 bases and J lost 4; bases outside the gene matches: 4. This CDR3 is built from 13 residues.

The chain uses TRBV19 and TRBJ1-5; tentatively, D is TRBD1 (5 bases). The CDR3 runs to 14 residues. Between the trimmed V and J ends, which lost 5 bases and 4 bases, there was a span of 12 bases. Germline CDR1 is LNHDA and CDR2 is SQIVND (reference sequence). CDR3 loop: CASSRDSSNQPQHF. CDR3 nucleotides: TGTGCCAGTAGTCGAGACAGCTCAAATCAGCCCCAGCATTTT.

V and J are TRBV27 and TRBJ2-2; 10 positions match TRBD1. The CDR3 has 16 amino acids. V lost 2 bases to trimming and J lost 5 bases; unmatched junction nucleotides: 5. CDR1 and CDR2 (germline): MNHEY, SMNVEV (reference sequence). The CDR3 nucleotides are TGTGCCAGCAGTTTACTGAGGACAGGGGGGACCGGGGAGCTGTTTTTT. Its protein product is CASSLLRTGGTGELFF.

The chain employs TRBV25-1 and TRBJ1-1, with D possibly being TRBD1 (5 bases). Trimming shortened V by 5 bases and J by 10 bases, and 32 bases separated the two germline ends. This CDR3 is 18 amino acids long. Per germline, CDR1 MGHDK and CDR2 SYGVNS. CDR3 in DNA: TGTGCCAGCAGTTCCGATAGCCTCTTAAGGGGCCCCCTTAGGGCAGCTTTCTTT. This gives the protein CASSSDSLLRGPLRAAFF.

The V and J genes are TRBV20-1 and TRBJ1-4, with D maybe TRBD1 (5 bases). Germline CDR1 is DFQATT and CDR2 is SNEGSKA (reference sequence). The CDR3 covers 15 residues. Trimming pared 0 bases from V and 7 bases from J, leaving 15 bases between. CDR3 residues: CSARDRVEFGEKLFF. The CDR3 DNA follows: TGCAGTGCTAGAGACAGGGTGGAGTTTGGTGAAAAACTGTTTTTT.

This rearrangement joins TRBV12-3 or TRBV12-4 to TRBJ1-5, with D hard to call. Trimming shortened V by 3 bases and J by 5 bases, and 11 bases separated the two germline ends. CDR3 length equals 14 residues. The CDR3 is CASSLYQVDQPQHF. In DNA, the CDR3 is TGTGCCAGCAGTTTGTATCAGGTCGATCAGCCCCAGCATTTT.

The V and J genes are TRBV20-1 and TRBJ1-5; weak D call: TRBD1 (6 bases). This CDR3 has 14 amino acids. Germline V gene data show CDR1 as DFQATT and CDR2 as SNEGSKA (reference sequence). V lost 5 bases, J lost 3 bases, and 14 bases lay in between. This CDR3 reads CSALGGANNQPQHF. For the CDR3, the DNA is TGCAGTGCTTTGGGGGGGGCCAACAATCAGCCCCAGCATTTT.

The chain joins TRBV15 to TRBJ2-1, with D hard to call. With 0 bases removed from V and 8 bases from J, the gap between germline ends came to 20 bases. This CDR3 has 17 residues. The germline V gene has CDR1 LNHNV and CDR2 YYDKDF (reference sequence). CDR3 coding DNA: TGTGCCACCAGCAGAGATTCTCGCTGGGCCGCCCCATATGAGCAGTTCTTC. Its translation is CATSRDSRWAAPYEQFF.

V gene TRBV7-2 combines with J gene TRBJ2-3; D gene uncertain. V was pared by 0 bases and J by 5 bases, with 6 bases between. CDR3 length: 13 amino acids. Germline V gene sequence: CDR1 SGHTA, CDR2 FQGNSA. The CDR3 reads CASSLARIDTQYF. CDR3 DNA: TGTGCCAGCAGCTTAGCCCGGATAGATACGCAGTATTTT.

This chain uses TRBV10-3 with TRBJ1-2; D possibly corresponds to TRBD1 (5 bases). Germline V lookup: CDR1 ENHRY, CDR2 SYGVKD. Trimming stripped 10 bases from V and 1 base from J, with 19 bases between. This CDR3 contains 15 residues. The CDR3 DNA is TGTGCCAGCCTAGGTAGGGACTGGATTAACTATGGCTACACCTTC. It is translated as CASLGRDWINYGYTF.

This clonotype showed up just a few times. The V and J genes are TRBV7-3 and TRBJ2-2, with D hard to call. The germline V and J ends were trimmed by 5 bases and 0 bases, with 16 bases remaining between them. The CDR3 consists of 17 residues. The germline CDR1 and CDR2 sequences are SGHTA and FQGTGA. The CDR3 protein is CASSPAATGPNTGELFF. The CDR3 nucleotides are TGTGCCAGCAGCCCCGCCGCGACGGGCCCGAACACCGGGGAGCTGTTTTTT.

This chain joins TRBV20-1 and TRBJ1-6; D is uncertain. Trimming removed 1 base at V and 6 bases at J, with 7 bases between. Germline CDR1 reads DFQATT; CDR2 reads SNEGSKA (reference sequence). The CDR3 consists of 13 residues. The CDR3 protein is CSARAQANSPLHF. DNA of the CDR3: TGCAGTGCTAGAGCTCAAGCTAATTCACCCCTCCACTTT.

The chain combines TRBV20-1 with TRBJ2-1, with D possibly being TRBD1 (5 bases). Trimming took 3 bases from V and 2 from J, leaving 17 bases between them. CDR3 size: 16 residues. CDR1 is DFQATT, CDR2 SNEGSKA, per germline (reference sequence). CDR3 coding DNA: TGCAGTGCTAGTACCCTAAGGGGAATAGCCTACAATGAGCAGTTCTTC. Amino acid sequence: CSASTLRGIAYNEQFF.

This clonotype was picked up a small number of times. This rearrangement joins TRBV11-1 to TRBJ2-5; D not resolved. Germline V CDR1 and CDR2: SGHAT, FQDESV (reference sequence). With 1 base removed from V and 3 bases from J, the gap between germline ends came to 6 bases. The CDR3 covers 13 residues. The CDR3 DNA reads TGTGCCAGCAGCTTAGGGTGGGAAGAGACCCAGTACTTC. This translates into CASSLGWEETQYF.

The chain couples TRBV7-3 to TRBJ1-1; no definite D call. The germline CDR1 and CDR2 sequences are SGHTA and FQGTGA. The CDR3 has 13 residues. Trimming stripped 1 base from V and 3 bases from J, with 6 bases between. Here the CDR3 reads CASSLNTDTEAFF. Written as DNA, the CDR3 is TGTGCCAGCAGCTTAAACACAGACACTGAAGCTTTCTTT.

This chain joins TRBV7-2 and TRBJ1-1; D call uncertain. V lost 4 bases to trimming and J lost 0 bases, with 6 bases between them. Germline V gives CDR1 SGHTA, CDR2 FQGNSA. The CDR3 loop spans 13 amino acids. The CDR3 is CASSSRLNTEAFF. CDR3 coding DNA: TGTGCCAGCAGCTCGAGGTTGAACACTGAAGCTTTCTTT.

This clonotype was seen a single time. CDR3 in amino acids: CASSSRLGNMANSNQPQHF. In nucleotides, the CDR3 is TGTGCCAGCAGTAGCCGCTTGGGCAACATGGCTAATAGCAATCAGCCCCAGCATTTT. This chain uses TRBV6-1 with TRBJ1-5; D is unresolved. This CDR3 spans 19 amino acids. V was shortened by 5 bases and J by 0 bases, with 23 bases between the two germline ends. Germline V gene lookup returns CDR1 MNHNS and CDR2 SASEGT.

This clonotype has just a few counts. The V gene is TRBV20-1, the J gene TRBJ2-5; 7 bases match TRBD2. V shed 3 bases and J 3 bases; nucleotides not matched to a gene: 7. Germline CDR1 reads DFQATT; CDR2 reads SNEGSKA (reference sequence). This CDR3 spans 14 amino acids. The CDR3 sequence is CSARKSGVKETQYF. The CDR3 bases are TGCAGTGCTAGGAAAAGCGGGGTCAAAGAGACCCAGTACTTC.

The CDR3 here is CASVLGTLKTGNPGGNQPQHF. The DNA for the CDR3 is TGTGCCAGCGTATTGGGGACCTTAAAGACAGGGAACCCGGGGGGCAATCAGCCCCAGCATTTT. This chain uses TRBV21-1 with TRBJ1-5; the D segment call TRBD1 is taken from the table without a DNA check. TRBV21-1 is tagged as a pseudogene. CDR3 length: 21 residues.

The chain uses TRBV20-1 and TRBJ2-3; TRBD2 aligns across 11 bases. V gave up 0 bases and J gave up 1 base; unmatched junction bases: 3. Germline values: CDR1 DFQATT, CDR2 SNEGSKA (reference sequence). The CDR3 has 16 residues. The CDR3 nucleotides are TGCAGTGCTAGAGACCCGACTAGCGGGGGCACAGATACGCAGTATTTT. It codes for CSARDPTSGGTDTQYF.

J is TRBJ1-1 and V is TRBV9, with D possibly matching TRBD1 (6 bases). Looked up from germline, CDR1 is SGDLS and CDR2 is YYNGEE. V was trimmed by 0 bases and J by 1 base, leaving 7 bases between them. This CDR3 is built from 14 residues. The CDR3 DNA reads TGTGCCAGCAGCGTAGGGGGACAGAACACTGAAGCTTTCTTT. Its translation: CASSVGGQNTEAFF.

The V and J genes are TRBV20-1 and TRBJ2-3; 7 nucleotides align to TRBD2. The CDR3 has 12 residues. Trimming removed 2 bases from V and 5 bases from J; junction bases left unmatched: 1. Looked up from germline, CDR1 is DFQATT and CDR2 is SNEGSKA (reference sequence). As DNA, the CDR3 is TGCAGTGCTAGAACGGGGGGAGATACGCAGTATTTT. Translation: CSARTGGDTQYF.

Turning to this clonotype: The germline gene is not matched at one end of the junction; a read error may be the cause. The genes are TRBV7-6 and TRBJ2-7; TRBD2 matches 9 bases. The germline CDR1 and CDR2 sequences are SGHVS and FNYEAQ. The CDR3 covers 15 residues. CDR3: CANSLAGTSSGEQYF. Written as DNA, the CDR3 is TGTGCCAACAGCTTAGCCGGGACTAGCTCGGGCGAGCAGTACTTC.

This chain's CDR3 is CASSRQGTSSSGANVLTF. The CDR3 DNA reads TGTGCCAGCAGTCGACAGGGGACTTCAAGCTCTGGGGCCAACGTCCTGACTTTC. The chain couples TRBV25-1 to TRBJ2-6; 8 nucleotides align to TRBD1. The V segment lost 5 bases and the J segment 0 bases; nucleotides outside the gene matches: 9. This CDR3 has 18 residues. CDR1 and CDR2 (germline): MGHDK, SYGVNS.

CDR3 region: CAISEWTAGTDTQYF. The CDR3 DNA follows: TGTGCCATCAGTGAGTGGACTGCCGGTACAGATACGCAGTATTTT. The V call is TRBV10-3, the J call TRBJ2-3; D perhaps matches TRBD2 (5 bases). CDR3 length: 15 amino acids. Trimming pared 1 base from V and 3 bases from J, leaving 11 bases between. Germline V CDR1 and CDR2: ENHRY, SYGVKD.

The rearrangement uses TRBV7-2 and TRBJ2-2, with D possibly being TRBD2 (5 bases). The CDR3 contains 15 residues. Germline CDR1 is SGHTA and CDR2 is FQGNSA. V was trimmed by 5 bases and J by 5 bases, leaving 15 bases between them. The CDR3 reads CASSPLEGRTGELFF. In DNA form, the CDR3 reads TGTGCCAGCAGCCCCCTTGAGGGCCGGACCGGGGAGCTGTTTTTT.